This T cell receptor beta chain was identified in a study of cytomegalovirus exposure and HLA in healthy donors. Germline V gives CDR1 LNHNV, CDR2 YYDKDF (reference sequence). The V end lost 5 bases, the J end lost 7 bases, and 12 bases lay between the germline ends. The CDR3 loop spans 13 amino acids. The PCR contained 60 Vbeta and 13 Jbeta primers. Assay used: immunoSEQ multiplex PCR; TCRdb lists only in-frame clones, some missing. The data show around 180,000 clones, around 83% seen once. The V and J genes are TRBV15 and TRBJ2-1, with D possibly being TRBD2 (5 bases). This sequence was found in a girl aged 2-10 years in good health and CMV-seropositive. The sample was PBMCs. The CDR3 loop is CATSSYSGNEQFF. CDR3 nucleotide sequence: TGTGCCACCAGCTCTTATTCGGGAAATGAGCAGTTCTTC.